This TCR beta chain was profiled in a study of cytomegalovirus exposure and HLA in healthy donors. The study ran its PCR with 60 Vbeta and 13 Jbeta primers. Data came from immunoSEQ multiplex PCR; TCRdb stores just in-frame clones and leaves some out. Here the sample spans 110,000 or so clones, under 80% being singletons. V dropped 3 bases and J dropped 9 bases, with 6 bases sitting between them. CDR1 SGHVS and CDR2 FNYEAQ come from the germline V gene. CDR3 length equals 12 residues. The V call is TRBV7-6, the J call TRBJ1-6, with no clear D. The material sequenced was PBMCs. This clonotype was sampled from a woman aged 40 to 49 in good health and CMV-seropositive. CDR3 amino acids: CASSLGSSPLHF. DNA of the CDR3: TGTGCCAGCAGCTTGGGCTCTTCACCCCTCCACTTT. Using reference TRBV7-6 and TRBJ1-6 for the parts outside the CDR3, the full variable domain is GAGVSQSPRYKVTKRGQDVALRCDPISGHVSLYWYRQALGQGPEFLTYFNYEAQQDKSGLPNDRFSAERPEGSISTLTIQRTEQRDSAMYRCASSLGSSPLHFGNGTRLTVT.